The 25 T cell receptor beta chains below come from one sample, sequenced in a study of blood T cells in healthy people across ages. Primed by a sample-barcoded 5' primer and a J-beta primer mix, a second PCR proceeded for roughly 6 to 12 cycles. TCRdb re-called the 5' RACE reads through MiXCR, storing one row per CDR3 protein. The sample lists fewer than 2,000,000 distinct CDR3 sequences; around 42% were seen once. The sample consisted of blood. The receptors stem from a human donor in good health.

In this sample, this clonotype turned up many times. This chain connects TRBV29-1 to TRBJ1-2; the D gene is possibly TRBD1 (5 bases). From germline, CDR1 is SQVTM and CDR2 ANQGSEA. The CDR3 consists of 13 residues. Trimming cost V 5 bases and J 5 bases, with 15 bases left between them. CDR3 loop: CSVTGTEHYGYTF. CDR3 in DNA: TGCAGCGTTACCGGGACCGAGCATTATGGCTACACCTTC.

The chain recombines TRBV7-9 with TRBJ2-2, with TRBD2 matching over 11 bases. Germline loops: CDR1 SEHNR, CDR2 FQNEAQ (reference sequence). The V gene end was trimmed by 5 bases and the J gene end by 4 bases; junction bases not matched to a gene: 6. This CDR3 is built from 16 residues. CDR3 DNA sequence: TGTGCCAGCAGCCTTACTAGCGGGGGTACCACCGGGGAGCTGTTTTTT. It specifies CASSLTSGGTTGELFF. Variable domain in full (rest from reference TRBV7-9 and TRBJ2-2): DTGVSQNPRHKITKRGQNVTFRCDPISEHNRLYWYRQTLGQGPEFLTYFQNEAQLEKSRLLSDRFSAERPKGSFSTLEIQRTEQGDSAMYLCASSLTSGGTTGELFFGEGSRLTVL.

The sample holds a few counts of this clonotype. This chain connects TRBV10-3 to TRBJ2-5; either TRBD1 or TRBD2 may fit D (5 bases each). CDR1 is ENHRY and CDR2 is SYGVKD in the germline V gene. Trimming took 4 bases from V and 4 from J, leaving 10 bases between them. The CDR3 sequence is 13 residues long. The CDR3 DNA follows: TGTGCCATCAGTGGAGGGGAGTTAGAGACCCAGTACTTC. This codes for CAISGGELETQYF.

The chain recombines TRBV18 with TRBJ2-7; D may be TRBD2 (6 bases). CDR1 is KGHSH and CDR2 is LQKENI in the germline V gene. V was clipped by 3 bases and J by 4 bases, with 19 bases between them. This CDR3 contains 16 residues. The CDR3 loop reads CASSPRRDGGNYEQYF. CDR3 bases: TGTGCCAGCTCACCTCGCCGGGACGGAGGGAATTACGAGCAGTACTTC. Supplemented by reference TRBV18 and TRBJ2-7, the full variable domain reads NAGVMQNPRHLVRRRGQEARLRCSPMKGHSHVYWYRQLPEEGLKFMVYLQKENIIDESGMPKERFSAEFPKEGPSILRIQQVVRGDSAAYFCASSPRRDGGNYEQYFGPGTRLTVT.

The chain employs TRBV2 and TRBJ1-2; D gene ambiguous. The germline V gene has CDR1 SNHLY and CDR2 FYNNEI. The ends were cut back, 2 bases at V and 1 base at J, with 11 bases in the middle. The CDR3 loop spans 15 amino acids. The CDR3 sequence: CASSEWGEDNYGYTF. CDR3 nucleotide sequence: TGTGCCAGCAGTGAATGGGGAGAGGATAACTATGGCTACACCTTC. Based on the CDR3 plus reference TRBV2 and TRBJ1-2, the full variable domain is EPEVTQTPSHQVTQMGQEVILRCVPISNHLYFYWYRQILGQKVEFLVSFYNNEISEKSEIFDDQFSVERPDGSNFTLKIRSTKLEDSAMYFCASSEWGEDNYGYTFGSGTRLTVV.

The rearrangement links TRBV12-3 or TRBV12-4 to TRBJ1-2; tentative D call: TRBD1 (6 bases). V lost 5 bases, J lost 4 bases, and 23 bases lay in between. This CDR3 region has 17 residues. CDR3 amino acids: CASSTRGPPSTRYGYTF. CDR3 in DNA: TGTGCCAGCAGTACTCGGGGGCCTCCTTCCACACGCTATGGCTACACCTTC.

The V and J genes are TRBV4-3 and TRBJ1-1, with 8 bases lining up with TRBD1. CDR1 LGHNA and CDR2 YSLEER come from the germline V gene. The CDR3 runs to 16 residues. V shed 0 bases, J shed 4 bases, and the junction held 7 bases outside the gene matches. The CDR3 is CASSQDPGGARTEAFF. The CDR3 bases are TGCGCCAGCAGCCAAGATCCAGGGGGCGCACGCACTGAAGCTTTCTTT.

This rearrangement joins TRBV11-2 to TRBJ2-7, with D tentatively TRBD2 (6 bases). V dropped 0 bases and J dropped 7 bases, with 16 bases sitting between them. Germline V lookup: CDR1 SGHAT, CDR2 FQNNGV. The CDR3 sequence is 15 residues long. CDR3 region: CASSLDLSSGREQYF. The CDR3 nucleotides are TGTGCCAGCAGCTTAGATCTGAGTAGCGGCAGGGAGCAGTACTTC. Full variable domain (missing parts from reference TRBV11-2 and TRBJ2-7): EAGVAQSPRYKIIEKRQSVAFWCNPISGHATLYWYQQILGQGPKLLIQFQNNGVVDDSQLPKDRFSAERLKGVDSTLKIQPAKLEDSAVYLCASSLDLSSGREQYFGPGTRLTVT.

The chain is built from TRBV2 and TRBJ2-7; possibly TRBD2 for D (5 bases). The CDR3 consists of 14 residues. The ends were cut back, 8 bases at V and 5 bases at J, with 19 bases in the middle. Germline lookup yields CDR1 SNHLY and CDR2 FYNNEI. In DNA form, the CDR3 reads TGTGCCAGCCCCAGAGCGAAATACGGGGACGAGCAGTACTTC. Translated: CASPRAKYGDEQYF.

The chain is built from TRBV12-3 or TRBV12-4 and TRBJ2-1; TRBD2 is a possible D gene (6 bases). The CDR3 is made up of 16 amino acids. Trimming left V 3 bases short and J 1 base short, with 13 bases between. CDR3 residues: CASSFGLGGSYNEQFF. The CDR3 DNA sequence: TGTGCCAGCAGTTTTGGCCTAGGAGGGTCCTACAATGAGCAGTTCTTC.

A remark on this clonotype: One junction end disagrees with the germline gene, perhaps due to a read error. This chain connects TRBV20-1 to TRBJ1-5; D is perhaps TRBD1 (6 bases). Germline lookup yields CDR1 DFQATT and CDR2 SNEGSKA (reference sequence). The CDR3 totals 17 residues. The CDR3 sequence is CCASSPQGSYRSQPQHF. For the CDR3, the DNA is TGCTGTGCTAGTTCCCCCCAGGGGTCATATCGGAGTCAGCCCCAGCATTTT.

The rearrangement joins TRBV4-2 to TRBJ2-1, with D perhaps matching TRBD2 (6 bases). With 4 bases removed from V and 7 bases from J, the gap between germline ends came to 20 bases. This CDR3 comprises 16 residues. Germline CDR1 is LGHNA and CDR2 is YNFKEQ. CDR3 DNA sequence: TGTGCCAGCAGCCTCGAAGGGCGGGGTAGTGGGAATGAGCAGTTCTTC. The encoded protein is CASSLEGRGSGNEQFF.

The chain joins TRBV12-3 or TRBV12-4 to TRBJ1-2; D is perhaps TRBD1 (6 bases). This CDR3 spans 13 amino acids. V gave up 6 bases and J gave up 5 bases, with 13 bases separating them. Here the CDR3 reads CASSGDRLYGYTF. The CDR3 DNA reads TGTGCCAGCAGCGGTGACAGGTTATATGGCTACACCTTC.

The gene calls are TRBV6-2 or TRBV6-3 and TRBJ2-7; D is unclear. The length of the CDR3 is 12 residues. Trimming took 3 bases from V and 3 from J, leaving 6 bases between them. Germline V gives CDR1 MNHEY, CDR2 SVGEGT. This chain's CDR3 is CASSYIVYEQYF. For the CDR3, the DNA is TGTGCCAGCAGTTATATTGTCTACGAGCAGTACTTC.

The V and J genes are TRBV2 and TRBJ2-2; D possibly corresponds to TRBD1 (5 bases). CDR1 is SNHLY, CDR2 FYNNEI, per germline. V gave up 10 bases and J gave up 1 base, with 13 bases separating them. CDR3 length: 14 residues. The DNA for the CDR3 is TGTGCCACCGGAAGGGGTTTGAACACCGGGGAGCTGTTTTTT. As protein: CATGRGLNTGELFF.

The table lists this clonotype with a count of one. The J gene is TRBJ2-4, the V gene TRBV27, with a tentative D call TRBD1 (7 bases). The better agreement between TRBJ2-7 and the DNA end casts doubt on the J call. Germline V gene lookup returns CDR1 MNHEY and CDR2 SMNVEV (reference sequence). This CDR3 is 14 amino acids long. CDR3 loop: CASRPQGTSYEQYF. The CDR3 nucleotides are TGTGCCAGCAGACCACAGGGGACTTCCTACGAGCAGTACTTC.

V gene TRBV7-9 combines with J gene TRBJ2-4, with no clear D. Germline CDR1 reads SEHNR; CDR2 reads FQNEAQ (reference sequence). CDR3 length equals 14 residues. Trimming took 6 bases from V and 5 from J, leaving 14 bases between them. The CDR3 region is CASRLSESENIQYF. Written as DNA, the CDR3 is TGTGCCAGCAGGTTGTCCGAATCTGAAAACATTCAGTACTTC.

J is TRBJ2-1 and V is TRBV20-1; no reliable D call. CDR3 length equals 12 residues. The V gene's germline CDR1 is DFQATT and CDR2 SNEGSKA (reference sequence). Deletions cut 3 bases from V and 8 bases from J, with 11 bases between. CDR3: CSASREDDEQFF. The DNA for the CDR3 is TGCAGTGCTAGTAGAGAAGACGATGAGCAGTTCTTC.

The chain uses TRBV12-3 or TRBV12-4 and TRBJ2-3, with a possible D match to TRBD1 (5 bases). The length of the CDR3 is 16 residues. V was cut by 6 bases and J by 5 bases, with 21 bases left in between. CDR3 nucleotides: TGTGCCAGCAGGGGGCGGCGATCGGTGCTTGAAGATACGCAGTATTTT. It encodes CASRGRRSVLEDTQYF.

The chain links TRBV11-2 to TRBJ1-5; D is unclear. Per the germline V gene, CDR1 is SGHAT and CDR2 is FQNNGV. V lost 5 bases to trimming and J lost 4 bases, with 15 bases between them. This CDR3 region has 15 residues. The CDR3 coding sequence is TGTGCCAGCAGCCCCACCAACCTTGGGAATCAGCCCCAGCATTTT. It specifies CASSPTNLGNQPQHF.

The V call is TRBV10-3, the J call TRBJ2-7; D may correspond to TRBD1 or TRBD2 (6 bases each). The germline V gene encodes CDR1 ENHRY and CDR2 SYGVKD. CDR3 length: 14 residues. V gave up 6 bases and J gave up 3 bases, with 15 bases separating them. The CDR3 protein is CAISPGGRFYEQYF. DNA of the CDR3: TGTGCCATCAGCCCCGGGGGCCGCTTCTACGAGCAGTACTTC.

This rearrangement joins TRBV20-1 to TRBJ2-5; 10 bases fit TRBD2. The length of the CDR3 is 16 residues. Per the germline V gene, CDR1 is DFQATT and CDR2 is SNEGSKA (reference sequence). V was pared by 0 bases and J by 4 bases, with 8 bases of the junction left unmatched. CDR3 region: CSARDGSSGGGETQYF. In DNA form, the CDR3 reads TGCAGTGCTAGAGATGGTTCTAGCGGGGGTGGAGAGACCCAGTACTTC.

The CDR3 sequence is CASSYSIRSTEAFF. The CDR3 bases are TGTGCCAGCAGTTATAGTATCCGAAGCACTGAAGCTTTCTTT. The chain couples TRBV6-6 to TRBJ1-1, with D uncertain. The CDR3 spans 14 residues. V gave up 3 bases and J gave up 4 bases, with 12 bases separating them. Germline loops: CDR1 MNHNY, CDR2 SVGAGI (reference sequence).

The gene calls are TRBV4-3 and TRBJ2-1, with a possible D match to TRBD1 (6 bases). The CDR3 extends over 14 amino acids. CDR1 and CDR2 from the germline V gene are LGHNA and YSLEER. Trimming shortened V by 0 bases and J by 10 bases, and 13 bases separated the two germline ends. CDR3 nucleotides: TGCGCCAGCAGCCAAGAAATACAGGGTGGCGAGCAGTTCTTC. Protein sequence: CASSQEIQGGEQFF.

The CDR3 protein is CASSLVGASPWDEQFF. Here the CDR3 DNA reads TGTGCCAGCAGCTTAGTAGGGGCGTCACCTTGGGATGAGCAGTTCTTC. The V and J genes are TRBV7-2 and TRBJ2-1; a possible D gene is TRBD1 (5 bases). Looked up from germline, CDR1 is SGHTA and CDR2 is FQGNSA. CDR3 size: 16 residues. The V and J ends lost 1 base and 8 bases respectively, with 18 bases between them.